This TCR beta chain was captured in a study of T cells in women clearing cervical HPV infection. General observations from the study: Unknown T-cell numbers per sample may underlie the richness differences. CIN3+ cases had significantly higher TCR richness than controls; evenness did not differ.

Turning to this clone: Its antigen remains unknown. With the read ending 3 residues before the CDR3 end, the germline J gene is used to fill in that end.

TCRdb keeps only in-frame clones here, not all; method: immunoSEQ multiplex PCR. The table for this sample gives 20,000 to 30,000 clones. HPV was found by MY09/MY11 PCR and dot-blot genotyping. The germline CDR1 and CDR2 sequences are SGHDT and YYEEEE. The CDR3 has 14 amino acids. The ends lost 7 bases at V and 2 bases at J; junction bases unmatched: 5. This chain uses TRBV5-6 with TRBJ2-3; TRBD2 agrees at 9 bases. This clonotype was obtained from a woman aged 18 to 75 with a cervical HPV16 infection that either progressed to CIN3+ or cleared (not recorded which). Sequencing input: blood buffy coat. The DNA read from the CDR3 is TGTGCCAGCTCGCGGACTAGCGACACAGATACG. Translated, it gives CASSRTSDTDT. The whole CDR3 sequence is CASSRTSDTDTQYF.